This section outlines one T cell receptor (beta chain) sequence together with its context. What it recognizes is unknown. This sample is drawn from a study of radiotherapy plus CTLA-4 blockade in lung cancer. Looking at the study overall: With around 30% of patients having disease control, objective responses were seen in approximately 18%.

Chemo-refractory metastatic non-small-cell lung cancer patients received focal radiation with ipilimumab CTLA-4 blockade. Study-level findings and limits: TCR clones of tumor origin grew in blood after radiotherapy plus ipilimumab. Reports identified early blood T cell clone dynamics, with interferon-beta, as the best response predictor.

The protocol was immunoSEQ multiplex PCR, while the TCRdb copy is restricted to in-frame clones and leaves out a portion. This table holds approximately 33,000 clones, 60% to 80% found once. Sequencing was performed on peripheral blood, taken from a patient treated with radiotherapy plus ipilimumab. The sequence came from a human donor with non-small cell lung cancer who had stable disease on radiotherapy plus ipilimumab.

The DNA for the CDR3 is TGTGCCAGCAGTTGGCGAGGGGACAGTAGCAATCAGCCCCAGCATTTT. Amino acid sequence: CASSWRGDSSNQPQHF. V and J are TRBV2 and TRBJ1-5, with 7 bases lining up with TRBD1. V shed 5 bases and J 0 bases; nucleotides not matched to a gene: 7. This CDR3 is 16 amino acids long. Germline V lookup: CDR1 SNHLY, CDR2 FYNNEI.